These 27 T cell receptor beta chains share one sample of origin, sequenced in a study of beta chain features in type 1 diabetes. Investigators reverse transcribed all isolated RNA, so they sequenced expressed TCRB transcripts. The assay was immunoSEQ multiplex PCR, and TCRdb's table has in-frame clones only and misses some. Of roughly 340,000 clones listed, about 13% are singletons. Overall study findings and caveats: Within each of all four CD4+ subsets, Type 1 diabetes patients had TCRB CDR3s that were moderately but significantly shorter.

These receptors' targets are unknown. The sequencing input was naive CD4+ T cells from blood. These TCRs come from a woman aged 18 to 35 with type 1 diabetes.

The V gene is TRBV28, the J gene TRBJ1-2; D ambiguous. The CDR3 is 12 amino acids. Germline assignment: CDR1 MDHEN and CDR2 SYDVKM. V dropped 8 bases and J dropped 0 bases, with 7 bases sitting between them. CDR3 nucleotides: TGTGCCAGCTCAGCGTCTAACTATGGCTACACCTTC. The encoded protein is CASSASNYGYTF.

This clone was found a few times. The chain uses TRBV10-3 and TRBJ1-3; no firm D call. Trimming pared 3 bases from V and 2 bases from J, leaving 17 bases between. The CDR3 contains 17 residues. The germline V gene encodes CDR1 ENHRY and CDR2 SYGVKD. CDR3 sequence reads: CAISDSRAGSAGNTIYF. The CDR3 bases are TGTGCCATCAGTGACTCCCGGGCAGGTAGCGCTGGAAACACCATATATTTT.

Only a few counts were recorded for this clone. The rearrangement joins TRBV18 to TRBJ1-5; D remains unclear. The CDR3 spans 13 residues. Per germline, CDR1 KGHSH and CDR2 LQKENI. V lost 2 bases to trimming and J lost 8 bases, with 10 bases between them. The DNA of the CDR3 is TGTGCCAGCTCACCAACGGTTTCTGAGCCCCAGCATTTT. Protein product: CASSPTVSEPQHF.

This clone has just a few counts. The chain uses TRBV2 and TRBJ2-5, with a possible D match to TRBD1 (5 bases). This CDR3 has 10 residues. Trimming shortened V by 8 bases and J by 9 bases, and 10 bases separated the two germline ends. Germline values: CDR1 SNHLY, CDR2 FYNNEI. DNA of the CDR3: TGTGCCAGCTCTTTAGGGGCCCAGTACTTC. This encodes CASSLGAQYF.

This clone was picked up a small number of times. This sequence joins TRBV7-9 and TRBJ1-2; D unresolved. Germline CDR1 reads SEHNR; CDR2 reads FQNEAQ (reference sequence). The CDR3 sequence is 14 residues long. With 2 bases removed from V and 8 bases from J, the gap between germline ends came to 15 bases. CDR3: CASSLSLNAAGYTF. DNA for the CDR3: TGTGCCAGCAGCTTATCGTTGAACGCAGCGGGCTACACCTTC.

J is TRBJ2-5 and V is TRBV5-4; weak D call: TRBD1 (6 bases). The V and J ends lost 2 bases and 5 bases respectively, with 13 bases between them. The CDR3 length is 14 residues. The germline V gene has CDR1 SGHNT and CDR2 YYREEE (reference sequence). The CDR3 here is CASSFPGVKETQYF. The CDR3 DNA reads TGTGCCAGCAGCTTTCCAGGGGTAAAGGAGACCCAGTACTTC. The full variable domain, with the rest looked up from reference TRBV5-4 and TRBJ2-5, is ETGVTQSPTHLIKTRGQQVTLRCSSQSGHNTVSWYQQALGQGPQFIFQYYREEENGRGNFPPRFSGLQFPNYSSELNVNALELDDSALYLCASSFPGVKETQYFGPGTRLLVL.

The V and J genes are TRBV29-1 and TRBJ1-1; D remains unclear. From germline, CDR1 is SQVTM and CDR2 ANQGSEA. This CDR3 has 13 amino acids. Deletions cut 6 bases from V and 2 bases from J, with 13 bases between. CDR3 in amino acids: CSVGTVTNTEAFF. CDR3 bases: TGCAGCGTGGGCACAGTCACAAACACTGAAGCTTTCTTT.

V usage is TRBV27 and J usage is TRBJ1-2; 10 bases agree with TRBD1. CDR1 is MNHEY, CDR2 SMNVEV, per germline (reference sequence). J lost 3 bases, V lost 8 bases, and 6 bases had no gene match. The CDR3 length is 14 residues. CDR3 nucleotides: TGTGCCAGCGGCCGGACAGGGGGTCACTATGGCTACACCTTC. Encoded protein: CASGRTGGHYGYTF.

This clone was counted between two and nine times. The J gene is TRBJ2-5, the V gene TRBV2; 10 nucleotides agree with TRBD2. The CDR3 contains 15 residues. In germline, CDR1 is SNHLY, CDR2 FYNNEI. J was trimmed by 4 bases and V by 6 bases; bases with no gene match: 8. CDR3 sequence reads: CASRSLAGVRETQYF. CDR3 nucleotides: TGTGCCAGCAGGTCGCTAGCGGGAGTGAGAGAGACCCAGTACTTC.

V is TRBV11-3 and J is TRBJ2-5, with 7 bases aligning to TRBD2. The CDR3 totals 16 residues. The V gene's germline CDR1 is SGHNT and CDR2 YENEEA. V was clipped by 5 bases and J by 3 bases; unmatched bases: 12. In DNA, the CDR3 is TGTGCCAGCAGCAAGCCCCTCGGGGCGGGAGAAGAGACCCAGTACTTC. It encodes CASSKPLGAGEETQYF.

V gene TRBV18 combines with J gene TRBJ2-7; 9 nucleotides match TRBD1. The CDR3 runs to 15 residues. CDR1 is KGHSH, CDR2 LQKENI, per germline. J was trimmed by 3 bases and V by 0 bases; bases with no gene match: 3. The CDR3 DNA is TGTGCCAGCTCACCACCGGGACAGGGACGCTACGAGCAGTACTTC. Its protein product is CASSPPGQGRYEQYF.

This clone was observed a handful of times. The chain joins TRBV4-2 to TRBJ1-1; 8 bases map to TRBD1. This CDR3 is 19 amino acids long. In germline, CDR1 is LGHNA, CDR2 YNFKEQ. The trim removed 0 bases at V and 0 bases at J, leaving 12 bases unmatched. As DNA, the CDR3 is TGTGCCAGCAGCCAAGATAAAGGGACAGGTTCGGGGCTGAACACTGAAGCTTTCTTT. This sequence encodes CASSQDKGTGSGLNTEAFF.

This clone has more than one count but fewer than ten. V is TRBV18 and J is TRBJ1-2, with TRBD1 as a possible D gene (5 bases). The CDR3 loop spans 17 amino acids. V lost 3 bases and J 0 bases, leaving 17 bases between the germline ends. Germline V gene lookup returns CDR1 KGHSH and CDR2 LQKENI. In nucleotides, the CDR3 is TGTGCCAGCTCACCGGGACTCCCTAGGCTGACTAACTATGGCTACACCTTC. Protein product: CASSPGLPRLTNYGYTF. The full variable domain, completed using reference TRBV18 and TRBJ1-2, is NAGVMQNPRHLVRRRGQEARLRCSPMKGHSHVYWYRQLPEEGLKFMVYLQKENIIDESGMPKERFSAEFPKEGPSILRIQQVVRGDSAAYFCASSPGLPRLTNYGYTFGSGTRLTVV.

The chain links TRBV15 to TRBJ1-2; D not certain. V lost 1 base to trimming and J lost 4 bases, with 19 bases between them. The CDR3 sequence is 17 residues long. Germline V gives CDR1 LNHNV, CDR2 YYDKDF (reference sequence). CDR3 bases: TGTGCCACCAGCAGAGCGCCCACGGGAGGTGGTGGCTATGGCTACACCTTC. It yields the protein CATSRAPTGGGGYGYTF.

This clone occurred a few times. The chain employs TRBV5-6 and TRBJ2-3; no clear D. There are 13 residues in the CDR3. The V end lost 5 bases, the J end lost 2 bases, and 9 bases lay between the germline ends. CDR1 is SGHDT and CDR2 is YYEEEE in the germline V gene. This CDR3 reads CASSRQVTDTQYF. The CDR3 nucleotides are TGTGCCAGCAGTCGCCAGGTCACAGATACGCAGTATTTT. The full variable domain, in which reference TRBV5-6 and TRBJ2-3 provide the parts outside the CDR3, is DAGVTQSPTHLIKTRGQQVTLRCSPKSGHDTVSWYQQALGQGPQFIFQYYEEEERQRGNFPDRFSGHQFPNYSSELNVNALLLGDSALYLCASSRQVTDTQYFGPGTRLTVL.

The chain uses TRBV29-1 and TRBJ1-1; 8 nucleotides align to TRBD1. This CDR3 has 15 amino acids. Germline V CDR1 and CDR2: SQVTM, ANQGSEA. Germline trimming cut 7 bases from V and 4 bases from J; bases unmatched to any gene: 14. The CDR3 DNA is TGCAGCGCCCAGAGGGCAGGGGGCGCCGGCACTGAAGCTTTCTTT. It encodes CSAQRAGGAGTEAFF.

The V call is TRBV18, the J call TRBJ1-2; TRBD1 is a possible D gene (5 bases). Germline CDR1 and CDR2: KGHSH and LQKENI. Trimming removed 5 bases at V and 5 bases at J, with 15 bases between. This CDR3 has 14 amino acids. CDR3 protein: CASSATEGTYGYTF. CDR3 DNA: TGTGCCAGCTCAGCGACAGAGGGGACTTATGGCTACACCTTC.

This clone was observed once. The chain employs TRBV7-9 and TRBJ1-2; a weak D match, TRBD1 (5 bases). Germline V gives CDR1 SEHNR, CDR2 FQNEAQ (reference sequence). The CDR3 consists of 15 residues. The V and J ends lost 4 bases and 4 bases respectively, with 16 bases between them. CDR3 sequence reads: CASSSQGQITYGYTF. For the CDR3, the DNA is TGTGCCAGCAGCTCTCAGGGCCAGATCACCTATGGCTACACCTTC.

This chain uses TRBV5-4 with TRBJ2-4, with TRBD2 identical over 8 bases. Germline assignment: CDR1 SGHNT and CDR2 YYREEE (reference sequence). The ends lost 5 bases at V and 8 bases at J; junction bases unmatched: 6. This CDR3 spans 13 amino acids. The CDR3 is CASRPGLADIQYF. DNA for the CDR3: TGTGCCAGCAGACCAGGACTAGCCGACATTCAGTACTTC.

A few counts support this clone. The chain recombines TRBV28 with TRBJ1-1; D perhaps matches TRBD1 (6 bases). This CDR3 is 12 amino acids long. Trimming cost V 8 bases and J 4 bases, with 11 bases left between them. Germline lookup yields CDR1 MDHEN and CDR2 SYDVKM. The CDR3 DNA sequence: TGTGCCAGCGAGACAGGTTTCACTGAAGCTTTCTTT. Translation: CASETGFTEAFF.

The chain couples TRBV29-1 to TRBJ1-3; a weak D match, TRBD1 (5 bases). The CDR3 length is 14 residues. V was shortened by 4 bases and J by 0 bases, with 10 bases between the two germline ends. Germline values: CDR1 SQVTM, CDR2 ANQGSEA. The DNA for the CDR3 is TGCAGCGTTGGGGGCGGGAGCTCTGGAAACACCATATATTTT. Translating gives CSVGGGSSGNTIYF. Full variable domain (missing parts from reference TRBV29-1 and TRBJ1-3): SAVISQKPSRDICQRGTSLTIQCQVDSQVTMMFWYRQQPGQSLTLIATANQGSEATYESGFVIDKFPISRPNLTFSTLTVSNMSPEDSSIYLCSVGGGSSGNTIYFGEGSWLTVV.

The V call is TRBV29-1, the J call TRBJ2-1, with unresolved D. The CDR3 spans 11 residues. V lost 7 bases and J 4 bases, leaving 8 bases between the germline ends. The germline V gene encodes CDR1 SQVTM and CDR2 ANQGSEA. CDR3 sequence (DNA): TGCAGCGGGTGGGCTTACAATGAGCAGTTCTTC. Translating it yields CSGWAYNEQFF.

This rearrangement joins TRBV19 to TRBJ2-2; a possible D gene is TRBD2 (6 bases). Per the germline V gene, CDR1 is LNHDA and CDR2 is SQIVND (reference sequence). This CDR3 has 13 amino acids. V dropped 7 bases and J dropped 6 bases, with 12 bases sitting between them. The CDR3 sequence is CASNPWGAGELFF. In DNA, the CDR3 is TGTGCCAGTAACCCATGGGGGGCCGGGGAGCTGTTTTTT.

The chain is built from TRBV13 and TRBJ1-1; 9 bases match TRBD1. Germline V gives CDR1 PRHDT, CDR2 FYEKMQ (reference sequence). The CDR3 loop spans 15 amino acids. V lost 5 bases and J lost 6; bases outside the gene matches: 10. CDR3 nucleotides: TGTGCCAGCAGCAACCCCCAGGACAGGGGCGCTGAAGCTTTCTTT. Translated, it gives CASSNPQDRGAEAFF.

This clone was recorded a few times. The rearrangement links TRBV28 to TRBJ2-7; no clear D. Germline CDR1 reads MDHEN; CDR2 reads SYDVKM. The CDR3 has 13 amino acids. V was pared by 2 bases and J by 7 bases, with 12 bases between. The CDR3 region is CASSLALILEQYF. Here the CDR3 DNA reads TGTGCCAGCAGTTTAGCCCTAATCCTAGAGCAGTACTTC. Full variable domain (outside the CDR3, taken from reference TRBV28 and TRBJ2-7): DVKVTQSSRYLVKRTGEKVFLECVQDMDHENMFWYRQDPGLGLRLIYFSYDVKMKEKGDIPEGYSVSREKKERFSLILESASTNQTSMYLCASSLALILEQYFGPGTRLTVT.

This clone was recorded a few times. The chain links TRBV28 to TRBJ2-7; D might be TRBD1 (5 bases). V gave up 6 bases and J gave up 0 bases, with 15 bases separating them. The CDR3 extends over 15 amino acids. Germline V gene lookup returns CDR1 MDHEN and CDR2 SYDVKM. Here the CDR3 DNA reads TGTGCCAGCAGCCCCCATGGGGCCGGCTCCTACGAGCAGTACGTC. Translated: CASSPHGAGSYEQYV.

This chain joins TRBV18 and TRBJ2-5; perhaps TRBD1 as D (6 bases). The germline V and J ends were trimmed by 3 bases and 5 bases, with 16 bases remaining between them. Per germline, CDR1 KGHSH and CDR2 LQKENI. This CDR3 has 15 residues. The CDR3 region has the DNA TGTGCCAGCTCACCGCGCGGACAGCCTGGGGAGACCCAGTACTTC. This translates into CASSPRGQPGETQYF. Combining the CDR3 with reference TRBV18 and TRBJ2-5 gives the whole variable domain NAGVMQNPRHLVRRRGQEARLRCSPMKGHSHVYWYRQLPEEGLKFMVYLQKENIIDESGMPKERFSAEFPKEGPSILRIQQVVRGDSAAYFCASSPRGQPGETQYFGPGTRLLVL.